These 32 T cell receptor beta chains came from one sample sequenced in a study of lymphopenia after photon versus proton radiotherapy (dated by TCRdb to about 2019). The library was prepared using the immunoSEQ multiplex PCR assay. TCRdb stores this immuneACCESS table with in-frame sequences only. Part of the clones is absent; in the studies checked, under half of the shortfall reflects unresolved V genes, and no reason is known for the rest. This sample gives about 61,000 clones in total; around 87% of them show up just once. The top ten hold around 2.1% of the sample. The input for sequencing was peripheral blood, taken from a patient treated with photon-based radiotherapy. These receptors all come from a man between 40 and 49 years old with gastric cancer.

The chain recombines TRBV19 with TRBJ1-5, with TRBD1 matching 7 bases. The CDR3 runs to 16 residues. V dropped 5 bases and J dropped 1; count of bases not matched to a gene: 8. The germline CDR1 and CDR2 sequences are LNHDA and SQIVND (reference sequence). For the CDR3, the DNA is TGTGCCAGTAGTGTGGCAGGGGGTTCGAGCAATCAGCCCCAGCATTTT. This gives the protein CASSVAGGSSNQPQHF.

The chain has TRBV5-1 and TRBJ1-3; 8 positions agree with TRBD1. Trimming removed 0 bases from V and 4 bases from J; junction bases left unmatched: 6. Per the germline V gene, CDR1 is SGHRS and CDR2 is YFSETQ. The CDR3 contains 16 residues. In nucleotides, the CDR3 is TGCGCCAGCAGCTTGGGACAGGGGCGAGCCGGAAACACCATATATTTT. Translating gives CASSLGQGRAGNTIYF. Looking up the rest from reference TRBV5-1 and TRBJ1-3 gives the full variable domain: KAGVTQTPRYLIKTRGQQVTLSCSPISGHRSVSWYQQTPGQGLQFLFEYFSETQRNKGNFPGRFSGRQFSNSRSEMNVSTLELGDSALYLCASSLGQGRAGNTIYFGEGSWLTVV.

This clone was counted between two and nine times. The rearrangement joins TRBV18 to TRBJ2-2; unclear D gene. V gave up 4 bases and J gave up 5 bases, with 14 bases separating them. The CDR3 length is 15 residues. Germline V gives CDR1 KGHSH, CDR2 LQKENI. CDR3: CASSQSEVFTGELFF. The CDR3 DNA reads TGTGCCAGCTCACAAAGCGAAGTTTTTACCGGGGAGCTGTTTTTT.

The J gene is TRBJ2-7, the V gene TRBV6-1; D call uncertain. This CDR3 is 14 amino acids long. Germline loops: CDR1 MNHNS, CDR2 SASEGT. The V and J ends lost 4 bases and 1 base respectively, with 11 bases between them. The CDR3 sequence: CASSGAPFSYEQYF. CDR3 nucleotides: TGTGCCAGCAGTGGCGCCCCATTTTCCTACGAGCAGTACTTC.

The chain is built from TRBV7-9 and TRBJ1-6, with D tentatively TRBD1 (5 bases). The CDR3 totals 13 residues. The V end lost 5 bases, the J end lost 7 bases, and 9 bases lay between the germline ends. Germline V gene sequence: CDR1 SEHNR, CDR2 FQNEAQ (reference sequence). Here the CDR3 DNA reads TGTGCCAGCAGCCCCCGACAGAATTCACCCCTCCACTTT. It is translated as CASSPRQNSPLHF. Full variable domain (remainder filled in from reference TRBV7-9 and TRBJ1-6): DTGVSQNPRHKITKRGQNVTFRCDPISEHNRLYWYRQTLGQGPEFLTYFQNEAQLEKSRLLSDRFSAERPKGSFSTLEIQRTEQGDSAMYLCASSPRQNSPLHFGNGTRLTVT.

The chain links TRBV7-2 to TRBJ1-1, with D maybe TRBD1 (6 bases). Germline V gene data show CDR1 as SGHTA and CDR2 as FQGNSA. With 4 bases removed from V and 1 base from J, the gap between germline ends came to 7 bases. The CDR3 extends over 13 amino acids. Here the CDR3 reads CASSSGQNTEAFF. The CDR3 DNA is TGTGCCAGCAGCTCGGGACAGAACACTGAAGCTTTCTTT.

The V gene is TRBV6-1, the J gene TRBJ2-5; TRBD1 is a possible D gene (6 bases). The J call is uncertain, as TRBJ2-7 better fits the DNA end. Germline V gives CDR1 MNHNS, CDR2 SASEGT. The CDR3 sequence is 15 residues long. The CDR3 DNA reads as TGTGCCAGCAGTGAAAAGGACAGTCCATCCTACGAGCAGTACTTC. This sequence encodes CASSEKDSPSYEQYF.

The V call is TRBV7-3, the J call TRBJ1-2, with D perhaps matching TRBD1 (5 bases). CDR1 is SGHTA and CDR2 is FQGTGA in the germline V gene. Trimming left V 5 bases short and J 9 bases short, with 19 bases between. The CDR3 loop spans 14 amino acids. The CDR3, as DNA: TGTGCCAGCAGCCCCTTTGGGGGGGATGCAAGCTACACCTTC. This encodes CASSPFGGDASYTF.

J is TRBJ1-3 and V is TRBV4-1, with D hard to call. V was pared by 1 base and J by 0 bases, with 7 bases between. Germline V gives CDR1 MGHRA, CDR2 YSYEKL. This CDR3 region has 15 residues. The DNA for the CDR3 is TGCGCCAGCAGCCAAGTGGGGAGCTCTGGAAACACCATATATTTT. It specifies CASSQVGSSGNTIYF.

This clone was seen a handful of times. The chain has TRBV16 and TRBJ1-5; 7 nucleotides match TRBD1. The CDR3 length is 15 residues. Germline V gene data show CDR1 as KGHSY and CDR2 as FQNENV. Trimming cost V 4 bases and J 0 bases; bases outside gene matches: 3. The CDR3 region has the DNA TGTGCCAGCAGCCCGGGACAGTATAGCAATCAGCCCCAGCATTTT. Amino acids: CASSPGQYSNQPQHF.

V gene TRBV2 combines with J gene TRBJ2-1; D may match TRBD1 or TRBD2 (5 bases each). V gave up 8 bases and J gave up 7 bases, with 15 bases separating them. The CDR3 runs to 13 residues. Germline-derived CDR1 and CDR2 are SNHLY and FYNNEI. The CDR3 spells CASPGRTGNEQFF. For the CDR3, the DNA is TGTGCCAGCCCGGGACGTACGGGGAATGAGCAGTTCTTC.

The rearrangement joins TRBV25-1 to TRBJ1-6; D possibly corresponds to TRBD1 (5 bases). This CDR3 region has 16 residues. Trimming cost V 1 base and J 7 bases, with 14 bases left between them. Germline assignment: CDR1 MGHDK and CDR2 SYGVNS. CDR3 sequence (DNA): TGTGCCAGCAGTGAATCATCCACCGGGGCAAATTCACCCCTCCACTTT. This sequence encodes CASSESSTGANSPLHF. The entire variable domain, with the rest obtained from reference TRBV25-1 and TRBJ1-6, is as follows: EADIYQTPRYLVIGTGKKITLECSQTMGHDKMYWYQQDPGMELHLIHYSYGVNSTEKGDLSSESTVSRIRTEHFPLTLESARPSHTSQYLCASSESSTGANSPLHFGNGTRLTVT.

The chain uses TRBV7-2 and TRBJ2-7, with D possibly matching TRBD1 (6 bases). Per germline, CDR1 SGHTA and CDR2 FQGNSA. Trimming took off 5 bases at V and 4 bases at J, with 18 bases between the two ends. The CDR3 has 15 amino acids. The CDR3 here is CASSPRLIQGYEQYF. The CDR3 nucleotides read TGTGCCAGCAGCCCCCGGTTGATTCAGGGGTACGAGCAGTACTTC.

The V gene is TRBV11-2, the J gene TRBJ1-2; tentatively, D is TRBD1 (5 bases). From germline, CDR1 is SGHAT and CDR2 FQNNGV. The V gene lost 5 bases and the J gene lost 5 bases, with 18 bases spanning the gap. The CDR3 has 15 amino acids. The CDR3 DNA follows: TGTGCCAGCAGCCCCGCTCCCAGGGTCGGTTATGGCTACACCTTC. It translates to CASSPAPRVGYGYTF.

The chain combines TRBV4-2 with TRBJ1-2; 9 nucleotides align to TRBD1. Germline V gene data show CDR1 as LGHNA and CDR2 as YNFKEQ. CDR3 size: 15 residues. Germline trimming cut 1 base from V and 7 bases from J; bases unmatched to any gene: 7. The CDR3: CASSQGDREFGGYTF. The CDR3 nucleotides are TGTGCCAGCAGCCAAGGGGACAGGGAGTTTGGTGGCTACACCTTC.

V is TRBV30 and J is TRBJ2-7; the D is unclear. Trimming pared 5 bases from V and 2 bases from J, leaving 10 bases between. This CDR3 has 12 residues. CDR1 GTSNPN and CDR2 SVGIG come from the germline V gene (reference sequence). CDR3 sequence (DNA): TGTGCCTGGGTGGACGGAACCTACGAGCAGTACTTC. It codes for CAWVDGTYEQYF.

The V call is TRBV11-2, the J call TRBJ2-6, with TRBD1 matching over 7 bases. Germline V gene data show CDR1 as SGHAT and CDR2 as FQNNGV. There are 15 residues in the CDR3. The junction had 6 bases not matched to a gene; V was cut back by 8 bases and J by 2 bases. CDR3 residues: CASAEDRAGANVLTF. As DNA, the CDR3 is TGTGCCAGCGCGGAAGACAGGGCTGGGGCCAACGTCCTGACTTTC.

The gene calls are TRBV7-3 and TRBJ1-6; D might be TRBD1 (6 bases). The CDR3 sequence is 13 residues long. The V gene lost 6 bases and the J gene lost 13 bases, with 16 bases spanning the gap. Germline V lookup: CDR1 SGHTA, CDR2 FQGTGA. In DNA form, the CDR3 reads TGTGCCAGCAGAACCGACAGGTGGGAGCCCCTCCACTTT. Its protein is CASRTDRWEPLHF.

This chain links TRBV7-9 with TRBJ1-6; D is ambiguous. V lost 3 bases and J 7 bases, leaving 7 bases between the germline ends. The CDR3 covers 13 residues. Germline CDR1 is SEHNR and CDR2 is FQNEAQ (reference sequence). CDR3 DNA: TGTGCCAGCAGCTTGTCTGCAAATTCACCCCTCCACTTT. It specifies CASSLSANSPLHF.

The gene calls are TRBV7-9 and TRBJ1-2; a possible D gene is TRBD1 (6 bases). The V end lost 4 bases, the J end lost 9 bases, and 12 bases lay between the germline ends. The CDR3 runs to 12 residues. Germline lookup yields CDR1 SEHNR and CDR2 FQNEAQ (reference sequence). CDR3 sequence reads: CASSSGQWRYTF. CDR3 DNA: TGTGCCAGCAGCTCTGGACAGTGGCGCTACACCTTC.

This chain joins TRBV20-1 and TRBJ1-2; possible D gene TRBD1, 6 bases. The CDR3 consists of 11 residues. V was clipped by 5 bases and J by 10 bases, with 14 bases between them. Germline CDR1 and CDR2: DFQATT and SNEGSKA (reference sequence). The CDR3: CSAPGQTDYTF. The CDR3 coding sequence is TGCAGTGCTCCTGGACAGACCGACTACACCTTC.

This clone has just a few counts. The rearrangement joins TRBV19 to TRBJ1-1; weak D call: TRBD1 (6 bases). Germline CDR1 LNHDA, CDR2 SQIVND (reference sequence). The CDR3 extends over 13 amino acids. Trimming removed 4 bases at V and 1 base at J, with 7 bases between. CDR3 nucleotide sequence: TGTGCCAGTAGTAAGGACAGGAACACTGAAGCTTTCTTT. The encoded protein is CASSKDRNTEAFF.

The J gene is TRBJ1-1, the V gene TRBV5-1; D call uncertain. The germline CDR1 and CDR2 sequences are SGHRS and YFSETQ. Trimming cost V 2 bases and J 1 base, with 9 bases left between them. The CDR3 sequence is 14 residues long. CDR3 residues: CASSLTRRNTEAFF. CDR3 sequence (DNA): TGCGCCAGCAGCTTAACGCGGAGGAACACTGAAGCTTTCTTT.

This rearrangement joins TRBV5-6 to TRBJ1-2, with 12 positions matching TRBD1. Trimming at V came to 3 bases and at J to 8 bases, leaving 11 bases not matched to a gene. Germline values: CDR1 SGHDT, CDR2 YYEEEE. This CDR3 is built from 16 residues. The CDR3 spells CASSSSRDRGREGYTF. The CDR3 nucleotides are TGTGCCAGCAGCTCCTCCCGGGACAGGGGGCGGGAAGGCTACACCTTC.

The CDR3 spells CASSLVDRGVAEAFF. CDR3 DNA sequence: TGTGCCAGCAGCTTAGTAGACAGGGGAGTGGCTGAAGCTTTCTTT. This rearrangement joins TRBV7-9 to TRBJ1-1, with 8 bases identical to TRBD1. The CDR3 has 15 residues. Germline V gene data show CDR1 as SEHNR and CDR2 as FQNEAQ (reference sequence). Trimming removed 1 base from V and 6 bases from J; junction bases left unmatched: 7.

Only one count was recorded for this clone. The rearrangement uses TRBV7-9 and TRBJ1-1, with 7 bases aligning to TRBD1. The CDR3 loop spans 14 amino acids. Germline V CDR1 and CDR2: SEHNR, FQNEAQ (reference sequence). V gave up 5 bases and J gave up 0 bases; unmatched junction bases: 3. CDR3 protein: CASSQGELNTEAFF. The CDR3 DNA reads TGTGCCAGCAGCCAGGGGGAGTTGAACACTGAAGCTTTCTTT.

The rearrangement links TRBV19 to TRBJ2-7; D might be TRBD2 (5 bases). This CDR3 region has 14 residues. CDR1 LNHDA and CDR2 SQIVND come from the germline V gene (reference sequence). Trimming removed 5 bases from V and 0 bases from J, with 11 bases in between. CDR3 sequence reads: CASSSRGSSYEQYF. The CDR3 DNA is TGTGCCAGTAGTTCCCGGGGAAGCTCCTACGAGCAGTACTTC.

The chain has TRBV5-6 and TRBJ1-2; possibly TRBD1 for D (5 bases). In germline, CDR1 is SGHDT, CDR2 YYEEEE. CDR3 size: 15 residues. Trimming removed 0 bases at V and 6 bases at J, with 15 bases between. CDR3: CASSLVTGHRDGYTF. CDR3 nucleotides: TGTGCCAGCAGCTTGGTTACAGGCCACCGTGATGGCTACACCTTC.

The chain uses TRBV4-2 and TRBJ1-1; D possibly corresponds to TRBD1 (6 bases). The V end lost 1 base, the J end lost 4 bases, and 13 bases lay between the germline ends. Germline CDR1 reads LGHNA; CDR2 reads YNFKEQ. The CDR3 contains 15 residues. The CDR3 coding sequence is TGTGCCAGCAGCCAAGTGACGGGGGCGGTCACTGAAGCTTTCTTT. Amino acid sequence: CASSQVTGAVTEAFF.

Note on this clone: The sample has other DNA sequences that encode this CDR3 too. CDR3 region: CASSQDLVRQETQYF. In DNA form, the CDR3 reads TGCGCCAGCAGCCAAGATCTTGTCAGGCAAGAGACCCAGTACTTC. The chain recombines TRBV4-1 with TRBJ2-5; D gene uncertain. CDR1 and CDR2 from the germline V gene are MGHRA and YSYEKL. Trimming removed 0 bases at V and 2 bases at J, with 10 bases between. The CDR3 extends over 15 amino acids.

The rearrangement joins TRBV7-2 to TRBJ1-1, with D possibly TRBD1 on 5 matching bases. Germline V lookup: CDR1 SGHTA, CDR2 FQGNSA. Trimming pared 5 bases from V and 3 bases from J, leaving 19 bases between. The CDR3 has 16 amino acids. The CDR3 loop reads CASSRTRQPLYTEAFF. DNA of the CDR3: TGTGCCAGCAGCCGGACCCGACAGCCCCTGTACACTGAAGCTTTCTTT. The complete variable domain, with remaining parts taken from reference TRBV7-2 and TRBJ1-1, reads GAGVSQSPSNKVTEKGKDVELRCDPISGHTALYWYRQSLGQGLEFLIYFQGNSAPDKSGLPSDRFSAERTGGSVSTLTIQRTQQEDSAVYLCASSRTRQPLYTEAFFGQGTRLTVV.

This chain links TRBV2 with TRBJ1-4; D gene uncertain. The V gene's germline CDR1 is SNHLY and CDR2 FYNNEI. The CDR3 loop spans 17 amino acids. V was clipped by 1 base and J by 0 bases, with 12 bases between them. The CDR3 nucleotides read TGTGCCAGCAGTGAAGAAGGATTACTACCAACTAATGAAAAACTGTTTTTT. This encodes CASSEEGLLPTNEKLFF.